The clone carrying this T cell receptor beta chain is categorized as medium-sized (0.01 to 0.1%). Its antigen is not known. This specimen belongs to a study of read filtering for tumor transcriptome and immune sequencing. Study observations and caveats: Single-read clonotypes: about 81.9% of IR-seq clonotypes (roughly 4% of reads), almost 75% of RNA-seq clonotypes (approximately 49% of reads).

This library used 300 to 450 ng RNA and molecular barcoded adaptors spanning alpha/delta and beta/gamma chains. TCRdb fed the reads into MiXCR, producing one record per CDR3 protein. The table shows several thousand distinct CDR3 sequences, with about 20% occurring only once. Sequenced: a population of CD138-negative cells sorted from bone marrow. The source of this sequence is a donor at least 40 years old with multiple myeloma.

The DNA for the CDR3 is TGCAGCGTTTGGGAAAATGAGCAGTTCTTC. Protein sequence: CSVWENEQFF. The chain couples TRBV29-1 to TRBJ2-1; D not certain. Per the germline V gene, CDR1 is SQVTM and CDR2 is ANQGSEA. The CDR3 runs 10 residues. The V and J ends lost 5 bases and 7 bases respectively, with 6 bases between them.